One and the same sample provided the 16 T cell receptor beta chains below, sequenced in a study of blood T cell repertoires in COVID-19. Clones were read by immunoSEQ multiplex PCR, and TCRdb kept only the in-frame ones, dropping some. The sample yields around 68,000 clones, more than 75% seen once. The sequencing input was peripheral blood. These receptors were taken from a human donor in a cohort sampled during active COVID-19.

V gene TRBV3-1 (or the pseudogene TRBV3-2) combines with J gene TRBJ2-7; D is undetermined. V was cut by 1 base and J by 6 bases, with 22 bases left in between. Germline CDR1 LGHDT, CDR2 YNNKEL (reference sequence). This CDR3 is built from 17 residues. The CDR3, as DNA: TGTGCCAGCAGCCAAGTACCGCTAAGCCCCATCGGCGGCGAGCAGTACTTC. This translates into CASSQVPLSPIGGEQYF.

The rearrangement joins TRBV18 to TRBJ2-5; 9 bases are shared with TRBD2. Trimming at V came to 1 base and at J to 0 bases, leaving 6 bases not matched to a gene. The CDR3 has 17 amino acids. Germline CDR1 and CDR2: KGHSH and LQKENI. The CDR3 is CASSPLYSGGNQETQYF. The CDR3 bases are TGTGCCAGCTCACCACTATATAGCGGGGGCAACCAAGAGACCCAGTACTTC.

This chain connects TRBV4-1 to TRBJ2-2; 7 bases match TRBD1. This CDR3 region has 16 residues. The junction had 15 bases not matched to a gene; V was cut back by 6 bases and J by 8 bases. Germline assignment: CDR1 MGHRA and CDR2 YSYEKL. As DNA, the CDR3 is TGCGCCAGCAGATCTTCGAGACAGGGTGCGATGGGGGAGCTGTTTTTT. Protein sequence: CASRSSRQGAMGELFF.

This chain links TRBV18 with TRBJ2-7, with 11 bases that match TRBD2. The V gene end was trimmed by 4 bases and the J gene end by 0 bases; junction bases not matched to a gene: 8. CDR3 length equals 17 residues. Germline loops: CDR1 KGHSH, CDR2 LQKENI. CDR3 residues: CASSHGTSGLSSYEQYF. The CDR3, as DNA: TGTGCCAGCTCACACGGGACTAGCGGACTAAGCTCCTACGAGCAGTACTTC.

This chain connects TRBV10-2 to TRBJ2-7, with D maybe TRBD2 (7 bases). The V end was cut by 4 bases, the J end by 6 bases, with 16 bases between. The CDR3 consists of 14 residues. Germline V gives CDR1 WSHSY, CDR2 SAAADI. The CDR3 loop is CASSALAEGVEQYF. The CDR3 DNA reads as TGCGCCAGCAGTGCCCTAGCGGAGGGGGTCGAGCAGTACTTC.

The chain joins TRBV7-3 to TRBJ1-1; 9 bases match TRBD1. This CDR3 has 12 residues. Germline V CDR1 and CDR2: SGHTA, FQGTGA. The V and J ends lost 4 bases and 12 bases, in that order; junction bases with no gene match: 6. CDR3 DNA: TGTGCCAGCAGCTCCCGGGGACAGGGCCCTTTCTTT. Protein product: CASSSRGQGPFF.

The V call is TRBV28, the J call TRBJ2-7; tentatively, D is TRBD1 (6 bases). Germline V gene lookup returns CDR1 MDHEN and CDR2 SYDVKM. Trimming cost V 8 bases and J 5 bases, with 16 bases left between them. The CDR3 runs to 13 residues. The CDR3 region has the DNA TGTGCCAGCCGCGAGACAGGTCGCAACGAGCAGTACTTC. Translation gives CASRETGRNEQYF.

The chain recombines TRBV15 with TRBJ1-4; TRBD1 matches at 7 bases. Looked up from germline, CDR1 is LNHNV and CDR2 is YYDKDF (reference sequence). Trimming took 1 base from V and 3 from J; bases not matched to a gene: 2. This CDR3 comprises 15 residues. This chain's CDR3 is CATSRGGQANEKLFF. The DNA of the CDR3 is TGTGCCACCAGCAGAGGTGGACAGGCTAATGAAAAACTGTTTTTT.

The chain has TRBV5-1 and TRBJ2-1; 8 positions match TRBD2. The CDR3 runs 15 residues. V lost 5 bases, J lost 4 bases, and 8 bases stayed unmatched. Germline loops: CDR1 SGHRS, CDR2 YFSETQ. In DNA, the CDR3 is TGCGCCAGCAGTTCCGGGACTAGTATTTACAATGAGCAGTTCTTC. Amino acids: CASSSGTSIYNEQFF.

This rearrangement joins TRBV19 to TRBJ2-1, with 9 bases fitting TRBD2. V gave up 3 bases and J gave up 5 bases; unmatched junction bases: 8. Germline CDR1 LNHDA, CDR2 SQIVND (reference sequence). The CDR3 is 16 residues long. The CDR3 nucleotides are TGTGCCAGTAGTATGAGGCGGGCTAGCGGGGACAATGAGCAGTTCTTC. The encoded protein is CASSMRRASGDNEQFF.

The chain carries TRBV24-1 and TRBJ2-5, with 9 nucleotides matching TRBD1. Germline CDR1 reads KGHDR; CDR2 reads SFDVKD. The CDR3 totals 17 residues. Germline trimming cut 4 bases from V and 5 bases from J; bases unmatched to any gene: 13. CDR3 protein: CATSDPTGGVVGETQYF. As DNA, the CDR3 is TGTGCCACCAGTGACCCTACAGGGGGCGTTGTAGGGGAGACCCAGTACTTC.

The chain employs TRBV28 and TRBJ2-7; 8 bases are shared with TRBD2. The CDR3 is made up of 17 amino acids. J gave up 3 bases and V 6 bases, and 16 bases lay outside the gene matches. Germline V gene sequence: CDR1 MDHEN, CDR2 SYDVKM. The CDR3 DNA reads as TGTGCCAGCAGCACATCTCGGGGGGGGCTTTCGATCTACGAGCAGTACTTC. This codes for CASSTSRGGLSIYEQYF.

The rearrangement uses TRBV19 and TRBJ2-5, with TRBD1 identical over 9 bases. Germline V lookup: CDR1 LNHDA, CDR2 SQIVND (reference sequence). The CDR3 spans 16 residues. V trimming: 2 bases; J trimming: 5 bases; junction bases outside the gene matches: 9. CDR3 loop: CASSIRGQGTVETQYF. In DNA, the CDR3 is TGTGCCAGTAGTATAAGGGGACAGGGAACTGTGGAGACCCAGTACTTC.

This chain links TRBV7-2 with TRBJ1-2; TRBD1 agrees at 7 bases. CDR1 and CDR2 (germline): SGHTA, FQGNSA. The CDR3 is 14 residues long. The V segment lost 5 bases and the J segment 6 bases; nucleotides outside the gene matches: 9. In nucleotides, the CDR3 is TGTGCCAGCAGCCCCTTGACAGGGATGCATGGCTACACCTTC. Protein: CASSPLTGMHGYTF.

The chain couples TRBV7-8 to TRBJ2-3, with 8 bases aligning to TRBD2. The ends lost 5 bases at V and 4 bases at J; junction bases unmatched: 8. In germline, CDR1 is SGHVS, CDR2 FQNEAQ. This CDR3 spans 15 amino acids. The CDR3 region is CASSPKREPSDTQYF. In DNA form, the CDR3 reads TGTGCCAGCAGCCCAAAGCGGGAGCCGTCAGATACGCAGTATTTT.

The V gene is TRBV28, the J gene TRBJ2-7; 10 positions agree with TRBD1. Germline V gene lookup returns CDR1 MDHEN and CDR2 SYDVKM. V lost 4 bases to trimming and J lost 2 bases; unmatched junction nucleotides: 5. The CDR3 consists of 15 residues. The DNA of the CDR3 is TGTGCCAGCAGTTCGGGACAGGGGTTTACCTACGAGCAGTACTTC. The encoded protein is CASSSGQGFTYEQYF.